A selection of T cell receptor beta chains follows, all from one sample in a study of T-cell memory formation after mild COVID-19. Each CDR3 protein is one row after TCRdb ran MiXCR on the 5' RACE reads. This table has about 180,000 distinct CDR3 sequences, around 20% appearing once. What was sequenced was PBMCs or a T cell subset sorted from them (not recorded which). These receptors all come from a man between 18 and 29 years old who had mild COVID-19 (a few samples of this study predate the infection). Cell type and time point are not known. Each CDR3 is given with its conserved first and last residue. Fields, in order: CDR3 length, D gene, J gene, V gene, clone size, CDR3 DNA, CDR3 protein. The D gene is left open where the match is weak. Not every row has a clone size; where given, it reads once, few, many or a size class.

14,NA,TRBJ1-2,TRBV9,NA,TGTGCCAGCAGCGTAGACAGGGCTAACTATGGCTACACCTTC,CASSVDRANYGYTF
15,NA,TRBJ1-1,TRBV11-2,few,TGTGCCAGCAGGGGGGTGAAGCGCCGGAGGACTGAAGCTTTCTTT,CASRGVKRRRTEAFF
14,NA,TRBJ2-2,TRBV27,NA,TGTGCCAGCTGGGATTTATTGAACACCGGGGAGCTGTTTTTT,CASWDLLNTGELFF
19,NA,TRBJ2-3,TRBV24-1,few,TGTGCCACCAGTGATTCCTTCCCCATCCGGGCTAGGGGCACAGATACGCAGTATTTT,CATSDSFPIRARGTDTQYF
15,TRBD1,TRBJ2-1,TRBV6-6,NA,TGTGCCAGCAGTGCTCAGGGGGTTCCGTACAATGAGCAGTTCTTC,CASSAQGVPYNEQFF
15,NA,TRBJ2-5,TRBV29-1,NA,TGCAGCGTCGGAAGGGGGGGCCCAGTCCGGGAGACCCAGTACTTC,CSVGRGGPVRETQYF
13,NA,TRBJ2-3,TRBV7-6,few,TGTGCCAGCAGCAAGACGCAGGGGTATACGCAGTATTTT,CASSKTQGYTQYF
14,NA,TRBJ2-3,TRBV5-1,few,TGCGCCAGCAGCTTCGGGGGGCCCGGAGATACGCAGTATTTT,CASSFGGPGDTQYF
12,NA,TRBJ2-5,TRBV20-1,many,TGCAGTCCCAAAGGGGGGGGAGAGACCCAGTACTTC,CSPKGGGETQYF
14,NA,TRBJ2-3,TRBV9,many,TGTGCCAGCAGCGCCTACAGGGCATCAGATACGCAGTATTTT,CASSAYRASDTQYF
14,NA,TRBJ1-4,TRBV4-1,NA,TGCGCCAGCAGCCCCGTGGACGGCGAATGGGAACTGTTTTTT,CASSPVDGEWELFF
16,TRBD1,TRBJ2-3,TRBV5-4,NA,TGTGCCAGCAGCTTGGGGGGACAGGGTCGCACAGATACGCAGTATTTT,CASSLGGQGRTDTQYF
15,NA,TRBJ1-4,TRBV15,many,TGTGCCACCAGCAGAGATAAAGGGGTTGGAGAAAAACTGTTTTTT,CATSRDKGVGEKLFF
14,TRBD1,TRBJ1-6,TRBV5-1,NA,TGCGCCAGCAGCGGACCGGGACAGGGTTCACCCCTCCACTTT,CASSGPGQGSPLHF
18,NA,TRBJ1-3,TRBV12-3/TRBV12-4,NA,TGTGCCAGCAGTCTCGGGACGGTTTCCCTACCGGTGGGAAACACCATATATTTT,CASSLGTVSLPVGNTIYF
18,TRBD2,TRBJ2-1,TRBV20-1,NA,TGCAGTGCTAGAGGGGTGGGGGAAGCGGGGCACTCCTACAATGAGCAGTTCTTC,CSARGVGEAGHSYNEQFF
14,NA,TRBJ2-5,TRBV5-5,few,TGTGCCAGCAGCGTGGACGGTCTCCCAGAGACCCAGTACTTC,CASSVDGLPETQYF
14,NA,TRBJ2-3,TRBV24-1,NA,TGTGCCACCAGAGGCGCGCAGGGCACAGATACGCAGTATTTT,CATRGAQGTDTQYF
15,TRBD1,TRBJ2-3,TRBV7-2,NA,TGTGCCAGCAGCTTTCCGGACAGGGGGCAAGATACGCAGTATTTT,CASSFPDRGQDTQYF
12,NA,TRBJ2-7,TRBV20-1,NA,TGCAGTGCGACTGATGGGAGGTACGAGCAGTACTTC,CSATDGRYEQYF
12,TRBD2,TRBJ2-5,TRBV20-1,NA,TGCAGTGCTAGGCCCGGGGGGGAGACCCAGTACTTC,CSARPGGETQYF
14,TRBD1,TRBJ1-1,TRBV28,NA,TGTGCCAGCAAAAGGGGACAGGCGGGAACTGAAGCTTTCTTT,CASKRGQAGTEAFF
16,NA,TRBJ2-1,TRBV5-6,many,TGTGCCAGCAGCTTGGGAGGGCAGGGCTCCTACAATGAGCAGTTCTTC,CASSLGGQGSYNEQFF
15,TRBD1,TRBJ1-2,TRBV18,NA,TGTGCCAGCTCCCGAGGGGGCGCGTATGGCTATGGCTACACCTTC,CASSRGGAYGYGYTF
14,NA,TRBJ2-1,TRBV9,many,TGTGCCAGCAGCGTGGGGGGGCCCTACAATGAGCAGTTCTTC,CASSVGGPYNEQFF
15,NA,TRBJ1-1,TRBV9,few,TGTGCCAGCAGCCCCTCCAAGGGGGGTAACACTGAAGCTTTCTTT,CASSPSKGGNTEAFF
15,TRBD1,TRBJ1-6,TRBV12-3/TRBV12-4,few,TGTGCCAGCAGTTTACGGGACAGGGGAAATTCACCCCTCCACTTT,CASSLRDRGNSPLHF
15,NA,TRBJ2-7,TRBV4-1,NA,TGCGCCAGCAGCCGCACCGGACAGTCGACCTACGAGCAGTACTTC,CASSRTGQSTYEQYF
14,TRBD1,TRBJ1-1,TRBV4-2,once,TGTGCCAGCAGCCAATGGACAGGGGACGCTGAAGCTTTCTTT,CASSQWTGDAEAFF
15,NA,TRBJ1-1,TRBV7-2,NA,TGTGCCAGCAGCTTCGGGGGGCCAGGATTAACTGAAGCTTTCTTT,CASSFGGPGLTEAFF
15,NA,TRBJ1-5,TRBV6-6,few,TGTGCCAGCAGTTACGAACCGGGGGCCGGTCAGCCCCAGCATTTT,CASSYEPGAGQPQHF
16,TRBD1,TRBJ1-3,TRBV5-1,NA,TGCGCCAGCAGCCGCACGACAGGGGTCGCTGGAAACACCATATATTTT,CASSRTTGVAGNTIYF
15,TRBD2,TRBJ2-3,TRBV7-3,few,TGTGCCAGCAGCCCTAGCGGCCCACGCACAGATACGCAGTATTTT,CASSPSGPRTDTQYF
14,NA,TRBJ2-3,TRBV7-9,many,TGTGCCAGCAGCTTAGACAGGGCCACAGATACGCAGTATTTT,CASSLDRATDTQYF
15,NA,TRBJ2-4,TRBV9,once,TGTGCCAGCAGCGTAGGACGGGGGGCCTCGAACATTCAGTACTTC,CASSVGRGASNIQYF
13,NA,TRBJ1-1,TRBV2,few,TGTGCCAGCAGTGGCGTAAGGGACACTGAAGCTTTCTTT,CASSGVRDTEAFF
14,NA,TRBJ2-7,TRBV7-2,few,TGTGCCAGCAGATTAGCACCGGGATCCTACGAGCAGTACTTC,CASRLAPGSYEQYF
14,NA,TRBJ1-1,TRBV20-1,few,TGCAGTGCTAGAGATATGGCCTTCAACACTGAAGCTTTCTTT,CSARDMAFNTEAFF
16,NA,TRBJ2-2,TRBV4-1,NA,TGCGCCAGCAGCCAAGGTGGGGGCAGGGCGGCCGGGGAGCTGTTTTTT,CASSQGGGRAAGELFF
12,NA,TRBJ2-1,TRBV29-1,few,TGCAGCGTAAGACTTTCCTACAATGAGCAGTTCTTC,CSVRLSYNEQFF
15,TRBD1,TRBJ1-4,TRBV7-2,many,TGTGCCAGCAGCACGCAGGACAGGGGAAATGAAAAACTGTTTTTT,CASSTQDRGNEKLFF
11,NA,TRBJ2-5,TRBV20-1,NA,TGCAGTGCTCGGATTCAAGAGACCCAGTACTTC,CSARIQETQYF
16,NA,TRBJ2-2,TRBV4-3,few,TGCGCCAGCAGCCAAGGCCCCTCGACTGCCCCCGGGGAGCTGTTTTTT,CASSQGPSTAPGELFF
14,TRBD1,TRBJ1-2,TRBV12-3/TRBV12-4,few,TGTGCCAGCACCGGGGGGACAGGGGGCTATGGCTACACCTTC,CASTGGTGGYGYTF
14,NA,TRBJ1-2,TRBV5-6,NA,TGTGCCAGCAGCTTGGGCCGGTCTTTTTATGGCTACACCTTC,CASSLGRSFYGYTF
15,TRBD1,TRBJ1-5,TRBV5-1,NA,TGCGCCAGCAGCGCGGATGGGACAGGTCATCAGCCCCAGCATTTT,CASSADGTGHQPQHF
12,NA,TRBJ1-2,TRBV12-3/TRBV12-4,few,TGTGCCAGCAGTTTCCGCACAGGGGGCTACACCTTC,CASSFRTGGYTF
14,NA,TRBJ1-1,TRBV7-8,NA,TGTGCCAGCAGCACCGACCAACGAGGGACTGAAGCTTTCTTT,CASSTDQRGTEAFF
14,TRBD1,TRBJ2-5,TRBV5-1,many,TGCGCCAGCAGCGCGGGGACAGGGTTAGAGACCCAGTACTTC,CASSAGTGLETQYF
13,NA,TRBJ1-1,TRBV12-3/TRBV12-4,NA,TGTGCCAGCACTCCTGGTTTGAACACTGAAGCTTTCTTT,CASTPGLNTEAFF
15,TRBD1,TRBJ2-7,TRBV5-1,NA,TGCGCCAGCAGCTTGGTTTACAGGGGATACTACGAGCAGTACTTC,CASSLVYRGYYEQYF
12,NA,TRBJ2-1,TRBV7-3,NA,TGTGCCAGCAGCTTGGGGAACGGTGAGCAGTTCTTC,CASSLGNGEQFF
14,NA,TRBJ1-1,TRBV20-1,few,TGCAGTGCTAGTGGGGGACACACGAACACTGAAGCTTTCTTT,CSASGGHTNTEAFF